This is a list of T cell receptor beta chains from one sample in a study of blood T cell repertoires in COVID-19. TCRdb keeps only in-frame clones here, not all; method: immunoSEQ multiplex PCR. The sample lists some 120,000 clones, about 80% occurring once. The material sequenced was peripheral blood. The source of these receptors is a man between 70 and 80 years old with active or convalescent COVID-19. Each CDR3 is given with its conserved first and last residue. A D gene is named only where the DNA matches it firmly. A row's size may be missing; if present it is once, few, many or a size class.

V gene: TRBV18
D gene: -
clone size: -
J gene: TRBJ2-1
CDR3 protein: CASAYGQTYNEQFF
CDR3 DNA: TGTGCCAGCGCTTACGGACAGACCTACAATGAGCAGTTCTTC

V gene: TRBV18
D gene: TRBD1
clone size: -
J gene: TRBJ1-1
CDR3 protein: CASSPTGFPEAFF
CDR3 DNA: TGTGCCAGCTCACCGACAGGGTTCCCTGAAGCTTTCTTT

V gene: TRBV4-3
D gene: -
clone size: -
J gene: TRBJ1-4
CDR3 protein: CASSQDGRSNEKLFF
CDR3 DNA: TGCGCCAGCAGCCAAGATGGCAGGTCTAATGAAAAACTGTTTTTT

V gene: TRBV25-1
D gene: -
clone size: -
J gene: TRBJ1-1
CDR3 protein: CASSEEGVITEAFF
CDR3 DNA: TGTGCCAGCAGTGAGGAGGGCGTGATCACTGAAGCTTTCTTT

V gene: TRBV6-2/TRBV6-3
D gene: TRBD2
clone size: -
J gene: TRBJ2-7
CDR3 protein: CASSSPGLGYYEQYF
CDR3 DNA: TGTGCCAGCAGTTCCCCGGGACTAGGATACTACGAGCAGTACTTC

V gene: TRBV7-9
D gene: -
clone size: -
J gene: TRBJ1-2
CDR3 protein: CASSVGEEGYTF
CDR3 DNA: TGTGCCAGCAGCGTAGGGGAGGAGGGCTACACCTTC

V gene: TRBV5-1
D gene: -
clone size: -
J gene: TRBJ2-3
CDR3 protein: CASSLSGDTQYF
CDR3 DNA: TGCGCCAGCAGCTTGTCCGGAGATACGCAGTATTTT

V gene: TRBV27
D gene: TRBD1
clone size: -
J gene: TRBJ2-2
CDR3 protein: CASSIKGQAANTGELFF
CDR3 DNA: TGTGCCAGCAGTATAAAGGGACAGGCCGCGAACACCGGGGAGCTGTTTTTT

V gene: TRBV27
D gene: TRBD1
clone size: few
J gene: TRBJ1-2
CDR3 protein: CASSLFATGTRGYTF
CDR3 DNA: TGTGCCAGCAGTTTATTCGCGACAGGGACGAGGGGCTACACCTTC

V gene: TRBV11-1
D gene: -
clone size: -
J gene: TRBJ2-1
CDR3 protein: CASSLGTGFYNEQFF
CDR3 DNA: TGTGCCAGCAGCTTAGGCACAGGTTTCTACAATGAGCAGTTCTTC

V gene: TRBV11-3
D gene: TRBD2
clone size: -
J gene: TRBJ2-2
CDR3 protein: CASSKGGAYTGELFF
CDR3 DNA: TGTGCCAGCAGCAAGGGAGGGGCTTACACCGGGGAGCTGTTTTTT

V gene: TRBV5-1
D gene: -
clone size: once
J gene: TRBJ1-1
CDR3 protein: CASSLGPTEAFF
CDR3 DNA: TGCGCCAGCAGCTTGGGTCCTACTGAAGCTTTCTTT

V gene: TRBV5-1
D gene: -
clone size: -
J gene: TRBJ2-7
CDR3 protein: CASYTGNSYEQYF
CDR3 DNA: TGCGCCAGCTATACCGGGAACTCCTACGAGCAGTACTTC

V gene: TRBV9
D gene: -
clone size: once
J gene: TRBJ1-1
CDR3 protein: CASSPEGRTTEAFF
CDR3 DNA: TGTGCCAGCAGCCCGGAGGGCCGAACCACTGAAGCTTTCTTT

V gene: TRBV29-1
D gene: TRBD1
clone size: -
J gene: TRBJ1-1
CDR3 protein: CSGQGPTEAFF
CDR3 DNA: TGCAGCGGACAGGGTCCCACTGAAGCTTTCTTT

V gene: TRBV21-1
D gene: -
clone size: -
J gene: TRBJ2-5
CDR3 protein: CASTNSGSAGGVGETQYF
CDR3 DNA: TGTGCCAGCACCAATAGTGGATCGGCAGGGGGTGTAGGGGAGACCCAGTACTTC

V gene: TRBV7-3
D gene: -
clone size: few
J gene: TRBJ2-1
CDR3 protein: CASSLTSYNEQFF
CDR3 DNA: TGTGCCAGCAGCTTAACTAGCTACAATGAGCAGTTCTTC

V gene: TRBV2
D gene: -
clone size: once
J gene: TRBJ1-2
CDR3 protein: CASSVSEGNYGYTF
CDR3 DNA: TGTGCCAGCAGTGTGTCGGAGGGAAACTATGGCTACACCTTC

V gene: TRBV13
D gene: -
clone size: -
J gene: TRBJ1-1
CDR3 protein: CASSLFRTEAFF
CDR3 DNA: TGTGCCAGCAGCCTATTTCGGACTGAAGCTTTCTTT

V gene: TRBV5-4
D gene: -
clone size: -
J gene: TRBJ2-5
CDR3 protein: CASSFGSQETQYF
CDR3 DNA: TGTGCCAGCAGCTTTGGCAGCCAAGAGACCCAGTACTTC

V gene: TRBV3-1/TRBV3-2
D gene: -
clone size: -
J gene: TRBJ1-1
CDR3 protein: CASSQDWGPGAFF
CDR3 DNA: TGTGCCAGCAGCCAAGACTGGGGGCCCGGGGCTTTCTTT

V gene: TRBV2
D gene: -
clone size: -
J gene: TRBJ1-1
CDR3 protein: CASSEGLLGTEAFF
CDR3 DNA: TGTGCCAGCAGCGAGGGACTATTGGGCACTGAAGCTTTCTTT